This T cell receptor (beta chain) was sequenced in a study of blood T cell repertoires in COVID-19. Study background: PBMCs, B-cell-depleted T cells, or T cells provided the cDNA or gDNA that made up the material.

Trimming removed 0 bases at V and 4 bases at J, with 6 bases between. This CDR3 is built from 13 residues. Germline CDR1 reads LNHDA; CDR2 reads SQIVND (reference sequence). Original methodology: Estimation of nucleated cell counts was performed using reference gene primer amplification. TCRdb's copy holds only in-frame clones and misses some; the assay was immunoSEQ multiplex PCR. V and J calls and clone size are copied from that table; D and trimming were computed from the DNA. In the table there are some 41,000 clones, around nine tenths of which are singletons. The sample was peripheral blood. The receptor was derived from a man aged 55 to 70 with active COVID-19. The chain couples TRBV19 to TRBJ2-5; D unresolved. The CDR3 bases are TGTGCCAGTAGTATAGAACGAGGAGAGACCCAGTACTTC. It specifies CASSIERGETQYF.